This T cell receptor beta chain emerged from a study of beta chain features in type 1 diabetes. The CDR3 has 13 residues. The germline CDR1 and CDR2 sequences are SGDLS and YYNGEE. V lost 2 bases to trimming and J lost 11 bases; unmatched junction nucleotides: 7. The entirety of the isolated RNA underwent reverse transcription, so expressed TCRB transcripts were sequenced. Reads from naive, central memory and regulatory T cell samples averaged roughly 3.6 million. Measured with immunoSEQ multiplex PCR; TCRdb has only the in-frame clones, and not every one. The sample contains approximately 150,000 clones, about 9.1% of which appear only once. This clone was observed many times. A heparinised blood draw that averaged around 110 mL was obtained once from each donor.

V usage is TRBV9 and J usage is TRBJ1-1; TRBD1 matches 9 bases. The sequenced sample was central memory CD4+ T cells from blood. This clonotype originated in a woman aged 18-35 years in good health. CDR3 nucleotides: TGTGCCAGCAGCGTTGGGACAGGGAGAGTTGCTTTCTTT. It yields the protein CASSVGTGRVAFF.